This is a list of T cell receptor beta chains from one sample in a study of spatial heterogeneity in lung cancer. TCRdb re-analysed the 5' RACE reads in MiXCR, keeping a single row per CDR3 protein. The sample includes around 110,000 distinct CDR3 sequences, more than 9% of them seen just once. This material consisted of PBMCs, taken at follow-up. The origin of the receptors is a male donor with early-stage non-small cell lung cancer. Each CDR3 is given with its conserved first and last residue. The D gene is left open where the match is weak. Where a row states a size, it is once, few, many or the class of an expanded clone; other rows omit it.

d_gene,v_gene,abundance,j_gene,CDR3aa,CDR3nt
-,TRBV7-2,few,TRBJ2-3,CASSSLEDTQYF,TGTGCCAGCAGCTCTCTTGAGGATACGCAGTATTTT
-,TRBV7-6,-,TRBJ2-3,CASSLVLQSTDTQYF,TGTGCCAGCAGCTTAGTCCTCCAGAGCACAGATACGCAGTATTTT
TRBD1,TRBV10-2,-,TRBJ2-7,CATRQGAYEQYF,TGCGCCACCCGACAGGGGGCCTACGAGCAGTACTTC
-,TRBV28,few,TRBJ2-5,CASREGSRETQYF,TGTGCCAGCAGAGAGGGTAGCCGAGAGACCCAGTACTTC
-,TRBV5-5,-,TRBJ2-3,CASSPPGADTQYF,TGTGCCAGCAGCCCGCCGGGGGCAGATACGCAGTATTTT
-,TRBV7-2,many,TRBJ2-1,CASRNGLYGNEQFF,TGTGCCAGCAGAAACGGGCTCTACGGCAATGAGCAGTTCTTC
-,TRBV6-5,many,TRBJ1-6,CASRPRGYNSPLHF,TGTGCCAGCAGACCGAGGGGATATAATTCACCCCTCCACTTT
-,TRBV18,many,TRBJ2-2,CASSPPTGTGELFF,TGTGCCAGCTCACCACCGACGGGCACCGGGGAGCTGTTTTTT
TRBD2,TRBV20-1,-,TRBJ2-1,CSARLAGRLLSYNEQFF,TGCAGTGCCCGACTAGCGGGGAGACTACTCTCCTACAATGAGCAGTTCTTC
TRBD1,TRBV27,few,TRBJ1-2,CASSPGQSNYGYTF,TGTGCCAGCAGTCCGGGACAGAGTAACTATGGCTACACCTTC
-,TRBV28,many,TRBJ2-5,CASSQQNPRPSETQYF,TGTGCCAGCAGTCAACAGAATCCTCGGCCTAGCGAGACCCAGTACTTC
TRBD1,TRBV2,-,TRBJ2-2,CASSGQGVKNTGELFF,TGTGCCAGCAGTGGACAGGGGGTGAAGAACACCGGGGAGCTGTTTTTT
TRBD1,TRBV24-1,few,TRBJ2-6,CATDGSGQGASGANVLTF,TGTGCCACCGACGGCTCAGGACAGGGCGCATCTGGGGCCAACGTCCTGACTTTC
TRBD2,TRBV2,many,TRBJ2-2,CASKSGTGELFF,TGTGCCAGCAAAAGCGGGACTGGGGAGCTGTTTTTT
-,TRBV3-1,few,TRBJ1-1,CASSPRGGRNTEAFF,TGTGCCAGCAGCCCCCGCGGGGGGCGGAACACTGAAGCTTTCTTT
TRBD1,TRBV20-1,-,TRBJ1-1,CSAKPATGADEAFF,TGCAGTGCCAAACCTGCGACAGGGGCCGATGAAGCTTTCTTT
-,TRBV6-5,-,TRBJ1-6,CASSYSGRRPYNSPLHF,TGTGCCAGCAGTTACTCTGGCAGACGACCCTATAATTCACCCCTCCACTTT
-,TRBV5-1,-,TRBJ2-7,CASSSGAGRPYEQYF,TGCGCCAGCAGCTCCGGCGCGGGCAGGCCTTACGAGCAGTACTTC
TRBD2,TRBV7-8,few,TRBJ2-3,CASSLKGSGRLAGTDTQYF,TGTGCCAGCAGCTTAAAGGGGTCGGGGAGGCTAGCGGGCACAGATACGCAGTATTTT
-,TRBV5-6,few,TRBJ1-1,CASSRPGAMNTEAFF,TGTGCCAGCAGCCGTCCAGGGGCCATGAACACTGAAGCTTTCTTT
-,TRBV29-1,many,TRBJ2-3,CSVAPALTDTQYF,TGCAGCGTTGCGCCAGCACTCACAGATACGCAGTATTTT
-,TRBV12-3/TRBV12-4,-,TRBJ2-5,CASSLGRIQETQYF,TGTGCCAGCAGTTTGGGCAGAATACAAGAGACCCAGTACTTC
-,TRBV28,many,TRBJ2-1,CASSLPDYNEQFF,TGTGCCAGCAGTTTACCCGACTACAATGAGCAGTTCTTC
-,TRBV20-1,-,TRBJ2-1,CSARDEGRVHNEQFF,TGCAGTGCTAGAGATGAGGGCAGGGTCCACAATGAGCAGTTCTTC
-,TRBV9,-,TRBJ2-3,CASSGGSLSTDTQYF,TGTGCCAGCAGCGGAGGAAGCTTGAGCACAGATACGCAGTATTTT
-,TRBV7-2,many,TRBJ1-5,CASSLAGLGNNQPQHF,TGTGCCAGCAGCTTAGCGGGGTTAGGTAACAATCAGCCCCAGCATTTT
-,TRBV7-9,many,TRBJ2-1,CASSGGGSHNEQFF,TGTGCCAGCAGCGGTGGGGGGTCCCACAATGAGCAGTTCTTC